A selection of T cell receptor beta chains follows, all from one sample in a study of CD8 T cells in Susac syndrome. TCRdb re-called the immunoSEQ multiplex PCR reads through MiXCR, storing one row per CDR3 protein. Here the sample spans 210,000 or so distinct CDR3 sequences, about 94% being singletons. Sequencing was performed on CD4+ T cells from PBMCs. All receptors come from a human donor with Susac syndrome. The CDR3 runs from the conserved cysteine through the conserved F or W. The D gene is left open where the match is weak. Only part of the rows carry a size: once, few, many, or a class if the clone is expanded.

j_call cdr3_length v_call d_call clone_size cdr3_nt cdr3_aa
TRBJ1-2 14 TRBV7-2 - - TGTGCCAGCAGCTTAGGCCGGAGGACCTATGGCTACACCTTC CASSLGRRTYGYTF
TRBJ2-7 14 TRBV28 - once TGTGCCAGCAGTAACGACAGGCCAAGCGACGAGCAGTACTTC CASSNDRPSDEQYF
TRBJ2-3 11 TRBV20-1 - - TGCAGTGGACAGAGCACAGATACGCAGTATTTT CSGQSTDTQYF
TRBJ1-2 14 TRBV29-1 - once TGCAGCGTTGGGGCTTTTTCCCGAAGGGGTGGCTACACCTTC CSVGAFSRRGGYTF
TRBJ1-6 15 TRBV25-1 - - TGTGCCAGCAGTGAAGGCATCAGACTGGGTTCACCCCTCCACTTT CASSEGIRLGSPLHF
TRBJ2-7 17 TRBV7-2 TRBD2 - TGTGCCAGCAGCTCAACAGCCGGGACTAGCATCCCCTACGAGCAGTACTTC CASSSTAGTSIPYEQYF
TRBJ1-1 15 TRBV11-2 - - TGTGCCAGCAGCTTAGTGCCAGGGACCAACACTGAAGCTTTCTTT CASSLVPGTNTEAFF
TRBJ1-5 14 TRBV12-3/TRBV12-4 TRBD1 - TGTGCCAGCAGACCCGGGACAGGGGCCCAGCCCCAGCATTTT CASRPGTGAQPQHF
TRBJ2-7 13 TRBV30 TRBD1 - TGTGCCTGGAGTGGACAGGGGACCTACGAGCAGTACTTC CAWSGQGTYEQYF
TRBJ2-1 15 TRBV2 TRBD2 - TGTGCCAGCAGGGAGACTAGCGGGGTCAAAGATGAGCAGTTCTTC CASRETSGVKDEQFF
TRBJ2-7 14 TRBV12-3/TRBV12-4 - - TGTGCCAGCAGTTTTACAAACGGTGGCTACGAGCAGTACTTC CASSFTNGGYEQYF
TRBJ1-5 17 TRBV20-1 TRBD1 - TGCAGTGCTAGCTCGGCGGGGAGCGGGACAGGGAATCAGCCCCAGCATTTT CSASSAGSGTGNQPQHF
TRBJ1-6 17 TRBV6-1 TRBD1 - TGTGCCAGCAGACCCGACAGGGGGGGGTCCTATAATTCACCCCTCCACTTT CASRPDRGGSYNSPLHF
TRBJ1-2 12 TRBV9 - once TGTGCCAGCAGCGCGGATATCTATGGCTACACCTTC CASSADIYGYTF
TRBJ1-2 15 TRBV3-1 TRBD1 - TGTGCCAGCAGCGTGGGACAGGGGGCAGACTATGGCTACACCTTC CASSVGQGADYGYTF
TRBJ1-5 13 TRBV5-1 - few TGCGCCAGCAGCTTGGACTTCCAACAGCCCCAGCATTTT CASSLDFQQPQHF
TRBJ2-5 14 TRBV5-1 - - TGCGCCAGCAGCTTGTCCTTGGCCGAAGAGACCCAGTACTTC CASSLSLAEETQYF
TRBJ1-1 15 TRBV7-6 - - TGTGCCAGCAGCTTAGAGGCAGCGCTGAACACTGAAGCTTTCTTT CASSLEAALNTEAFF
TRBJ2-2 13 TRBV9 - - TGTGCCAGCAGCGTACAGTCCACCGGGGAGCTGTTTTTT CASSVQSTGELFF
TRBJ2-7 13 TRBV9 - once TGTGCCAGCAGCCCATCGGAGGGAAACGAGCAGTACTTC CASSPSEGNEQYF
TRBJ2-2 16 TRBV6-2/TRBV6-3 - - TGTGCCAGCAGCTACCCCCGATCCGGTAGGACCGGGGAGCTGTTTTTT CASSYPRSGRTGELFF
TRBJ1-2 13 TRBV2 - - TGTGCCAGCGTGGAGGAGGTGGGGTATGGCTACACCTTC CASVEEVGYGYTF
TRBJ2-7 14 TRBV2 - - TGTGCCAGCAGTGAATTGGTATACTCCTACGAGCAGTACTTC CASSELVYSYEQYF
TRBJ2-7 11 TRBV30 TRBD2 - TGTGCCACCCTGGGGGGGTACGAGCAGTACTTC CATLGGYEQYF
TRBJ2-7 13 TRBV5-1 - - TGCGCCAGCAGCTCAAGGCTGGAAGCGGAGCAGTACTTC CASSSRLEAEQYF
TRBJ1-1 14 TRBV20-1 - - TGTAAAGCTGGGGGAGAGGGGGTGAACACTGAAGCTTTCTTT CKAGGEGVNTEAFF
TRBJ2-7 17 TRBV7-8 TRBD1 - TGTGCCAGCAGCTTAGTCCCTTTGGGGACAGGTACCTACGAGCAGTACTTC CASSLVPLGTGTYEQYF
TRBJ2-3 17 TRBV12-3/TRBV12-4 TRBD2 - TGTGCCAGCAGTTGGGAGGCTAGCGGGGCCGGCACAGATACGCAGTATTTT CASSWEASGAGTDTQYF
TRBJ2-5 15 TRBV30 - - TGTGCCTGGACCAATGCGGACCTCTTCCAAGAGACCCAGTACTTC CAWTNADLFQETQYF
TRBJ1-5 15 TRBV6-1 - - TGTGCCAGCAGTGAAGCGGGGGGCGGCAATCAGCCCCAGCATTTT CASSEAGGGNQPQHF
TRBJ1-5 16 TRBV18 - - TGTGCCAGCTCACCACCGTCAAGGGGCCCCAATCAGCCCCAGCATTTT CASSPPSRGPNQPQHF
TRBJ2-7 14 TRBV6-5 - - TGTGCCACCGCAACGCCGGGAAGCTCCTACGAGCAGTACTTC CATATPGSSYEQYF
TRBJ2-1 11 TRBV5-1 - - TGCGCCAGCAGCTTGGAAGGGAAGCAGTTCTTC CASSLEGKQFF
TRBJ2-1 14 TRBV28 - - TGTGCCAGCCGCCGGGACAACTCCTACAATGAGCAGTTCTTC CASRRDNSYNEQFF
TRBJ1-5 13 TRBV20-1 - - TGCAGTGCTAGGGGGCAGGGGAATCAGCCCCAGCATTTT CSARGQGNQPQHF
TRBJ1-2 15 TRBV18 TRBD1 - TGTGCCAGCTCACCATCTCTCCAATCAGGGGGCGCGATCACCTTC CASSPSLQSGGAITF
TRBJ1-5 13 TRBV20-1 - - TGCAGTGCTAGTCCGGGGTCCAATCAGCCCCAGCATTTT CSASPGSNQPQHF
TRBJ1-4 15 TRBV30 - - TGTGCCTGGAACTTGGGGGGACTTGCTAATGAAAAACTGTTTTTT CAWNLGGLANEKLFF
TRBJ1-1 14 TRBV24-1 - - TGTGCCACCAGTGAGGGGGCAGCGAACACTGAAGCTTTCTTT CATSEGAANTEAFF
TRBJ1-1 15 TRBV19 - - TGTGCCAGTACCCCCGCCGGCACTTATAACACTGAAGCTTTCTTT CASTPAGTYNTEAFF
TRBJ2-5 14 TRBV5-4 - - TGTGCCAGCAGCTTGGATCCTGGGAGGGAGACCCAGTACTTC CASSLDPGRETQYF
TRBJ2-5 14 TRBV2 TRBD1 - TGTGCCAGCAATAAAGGGACAGTCCAAGAGACCCAGTACTTC CASNKGTVQETQYF
TRBJ1-6 13 TRBV6-2/TRBV6-3 - - TGTGCCAGCCGCGGGGACGGCAATTCACCCCTCCACTTT CASRGDGNSPLHF
TRBJ1-3 15 TRBV25-1 - once TGTGCCAGCAGTAATGCGGGAGACTCTGGAAACACCATATATTTT CASSNAGDSGNTIYF
TRBJ2-5 15 TRBV3-1 - - TGTGCCAGCAGCCCGAACTTGGGGGCCGGAGAGACCCAGTACTTC CASSPNLGAGETQYF
TRBJ1-3 16 TRBV7-2 - - TGTGCCAGCAGCTTAGCCAGGGTAGAAGCTGGAAACACCATATATTTT CASSLARVEAGNTIYF
TRBJ1-2 17 TRBV3-1 TRBD1 - TGTGCCAGCAGGGGGACAGGGGCGCCGGCAGGGGACTATGGCTACACCTTC CASRGTGAPAGDYGYTF
TRBJ1-1 15 TRBV7-8 TRBD1 - TGTGCCAGCAGCGCCCAGACAGGGGGGAACACTGAAGCTTTCTTT CASSAQTGGNTEAFF
TRBJ2-1 13 TRBV12-5 - - TGTGCTAGTGGCCTCCTCTCTGACAATGAGCAGTTCTTC CASGLLSDNEQFF
TRBJ1-1 13 TRBV20-1 - - TGCAGTGCTAGGTCGACACCTAACACTGAAGCTTTCTTT CSARSTPNTEAFF
TRBJ1-5 17 TRBV4-2 - - TGTGCCAGCAGCCAACTGGACAGATCAAATAGCAATCAGCCCCAGCATTTT CASSQLDRSNSNQPQHF
TRBJ2-1 17 TRBV20-1 TRBD2 - TGCAGTGCTAGAGATCAATTGGGGCGGGGGGCCTACAATGAGCAGTTCTTC CSARDQLGRGAYNEQFF
TRBJ2-1 15 TRBV12-3/TRBV12-4 TRBD1 - TGTGCCAGCAGTTTAGGACAGGGGAGAAGGGATGAGCAGTTCTTC CASSLGQGRRDEQFF
TRBJ1-2 15 TRBV7-2 TRBD1 - TGTGCCAGCAGCCCGGGGACAGGGGCTTTCTATGGCTACACCTTC CASSPGTGAFYGYTF
TRBJ2-7 18 TRBV7-9 - - TGTGCCAGCAGCCCTACACCCTTCGGACGCAGTAACCCCGGCGAGCAGTACTTC CASSPTPFGRSNPGEQYF
TRBJ2-2 14 TRBV10-3 - - TGTGCCATCAGCCAGGGAGGTGGCCCCGGGGAGCTGTTTTTT CAISQGGGPGELFF
TRBJ2-5 14 TRBV27 - - TGTGCCAGCGCCCCGGGACTTCTTCGAGAGACCCAGTACTTC CASAPGLLRETQYF
TRBJ2-5 14 TRBV3-1 - - TGTGCCAGCAGCCAAGACAGGGCGGGGGAGACCCAGTACTTC CASSQDRAGETQYF
TRBJ2-1 16 TRBV28 TRBD2 - TGTGCCAGCAGTACCCCACTAGCGGGGGGTTACAATGAGCAGTTCTTC CASSTPLAGGYNEQFF
TRBJ1-1 13 TRBV6-6 - - TGTGCCAGCACCTTTAGAATGAACACTGAAGCTTTCTTT CASTFRMNTEAFF